This T cell receptor beta chain was sequenced in a study of blood T cell repertoires in COVID-19. Turning to the study itself: Researchers got acute and convalescent COVID-19 samples from the United States, Italy and Spain. In each case, the material was cDNA or gDNA derived from T cells, B-cell-depleted T cells, or PBMCs.

Trimming cost V 4 bases and J 2 bases; bases outside gene matches: 5. This CDR3 comprises 15 residues. CDR1 and CDR2 from the germline V gene are LGHDT and YNNKEL (reference sequence). Original analysis: The authors estimated nucleated cell counts from reference gene primer amplification. The table came from immunoSEQ multiplex PCR; TCRdb's copy has only in-frame clones and leaves some out. From that table come the V and J calls and clone size; the DNA was used to work out D and trimming. The sample holds approximately 260,000 clones, approximately 80% seen once. The chain employs TRBV3-1 (or the pseudogene TRBV3-2) and TRBJ1-2; 9 bases match TRBD1. This receptor was obtained from a woman over 75 with acute or convalescent COVID-19. Specimen: peripheral blood. In DNA form, the CDR3 reads TGTGCCAGCAGCCCATACAGGGGGCAGAACTATGGCTACACCTTC. Protein product: CASSPYRGQNYGYTF.